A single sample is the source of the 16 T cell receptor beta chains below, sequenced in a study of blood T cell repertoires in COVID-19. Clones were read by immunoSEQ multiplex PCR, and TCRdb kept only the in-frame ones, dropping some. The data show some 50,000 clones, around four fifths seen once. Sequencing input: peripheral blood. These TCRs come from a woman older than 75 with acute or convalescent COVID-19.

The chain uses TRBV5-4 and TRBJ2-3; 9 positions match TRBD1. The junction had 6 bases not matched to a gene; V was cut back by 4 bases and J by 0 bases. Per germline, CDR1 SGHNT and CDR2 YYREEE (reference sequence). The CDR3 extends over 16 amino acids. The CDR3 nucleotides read TGTGCCAGCAGCCGACAGGGGGACCCCAGCACAGATACGCAGTATTTT. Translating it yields CASSRQGDPSTDTQYF. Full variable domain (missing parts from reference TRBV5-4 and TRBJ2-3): ETGVTQSPTHLIKTRGQQVTLRCSSQSGHNTVSWYQQALGQGPQFIFQYYREEENGRGNFPPRFSGLQFPNYSSELNVNALELDDSALYLCASSRQGDPSTDTQYFGPGTRLTVL.

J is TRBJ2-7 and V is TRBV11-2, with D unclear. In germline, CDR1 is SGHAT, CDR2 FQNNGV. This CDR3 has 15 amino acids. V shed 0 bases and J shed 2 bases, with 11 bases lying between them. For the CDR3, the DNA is TGTGCCAGCAGCTTAGATCTAGGAGAAACCTACGAGCAGTACTTC. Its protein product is CASSLDLGETYEQYF.

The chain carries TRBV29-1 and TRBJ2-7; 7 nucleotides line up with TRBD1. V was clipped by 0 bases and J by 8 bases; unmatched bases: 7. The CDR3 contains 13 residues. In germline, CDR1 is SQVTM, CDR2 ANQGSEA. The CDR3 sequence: CSVEDLDREKQYF. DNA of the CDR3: TGCAGCGTTGAAGATCTTGACAGGGAGAAGCAGTACTTC.

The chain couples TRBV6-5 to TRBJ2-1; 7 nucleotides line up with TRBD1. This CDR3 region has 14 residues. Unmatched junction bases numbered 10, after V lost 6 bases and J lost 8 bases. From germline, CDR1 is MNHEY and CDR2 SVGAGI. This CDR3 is CASRLGQAGHEQFF. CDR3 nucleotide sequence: TGTGCCAGCAGACTCGGACAGGCTGGGCATGAGCAGTTCTTC.

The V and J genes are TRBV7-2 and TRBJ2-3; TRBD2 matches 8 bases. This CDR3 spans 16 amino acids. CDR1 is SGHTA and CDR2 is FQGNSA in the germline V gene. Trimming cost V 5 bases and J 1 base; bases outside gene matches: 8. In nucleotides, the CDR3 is TGTGCCAGCAGCCCCCGGGGTAGCGGGGGCACAGATACGCAGTATTTT. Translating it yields CASSPRGSGGTDTQYF.

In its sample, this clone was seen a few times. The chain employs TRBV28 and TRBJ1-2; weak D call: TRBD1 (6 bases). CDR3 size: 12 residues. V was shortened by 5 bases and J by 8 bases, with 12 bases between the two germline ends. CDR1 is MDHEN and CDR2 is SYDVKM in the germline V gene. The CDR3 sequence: CASSPQGRGYTF. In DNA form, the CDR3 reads TGTGCCAGCAGTCCACAGGGCCGCGGCTACACCTTC.

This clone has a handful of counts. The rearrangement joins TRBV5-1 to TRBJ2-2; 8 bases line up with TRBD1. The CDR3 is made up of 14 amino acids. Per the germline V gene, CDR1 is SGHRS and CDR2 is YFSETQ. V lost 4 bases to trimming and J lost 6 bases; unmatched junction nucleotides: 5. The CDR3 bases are TGCGCCAGCAGCAGAACAGGGGGTCCCGGGGAGCTGTTTTTT. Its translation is CASSRTGGPGELFF.

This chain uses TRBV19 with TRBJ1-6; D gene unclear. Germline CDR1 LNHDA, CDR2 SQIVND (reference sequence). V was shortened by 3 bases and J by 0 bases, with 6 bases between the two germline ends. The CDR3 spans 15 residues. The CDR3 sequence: CASSIQVSYNSPLHF. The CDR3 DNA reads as TGTGCCAGTAGTATCCAGGTCTCCTATAATTCACCCCTCCACTTT.

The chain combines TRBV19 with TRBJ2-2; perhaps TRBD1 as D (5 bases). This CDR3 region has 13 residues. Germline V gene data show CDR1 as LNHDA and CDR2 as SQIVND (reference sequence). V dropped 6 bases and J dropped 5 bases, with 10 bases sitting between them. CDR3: CASRNTGTGELFF. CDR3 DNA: TGTGCCAGTAGAAATACAGGTACCGGGGAGCTGTTTTTT.

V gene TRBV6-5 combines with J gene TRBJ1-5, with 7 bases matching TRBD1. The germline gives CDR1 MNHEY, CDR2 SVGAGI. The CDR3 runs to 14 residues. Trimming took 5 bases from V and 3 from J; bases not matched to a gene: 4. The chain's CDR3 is CASSLGQLNQPQHF. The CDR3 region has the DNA TGTGCCAGCAGTCTGGGACAGCTCAATCAGCCCCAGCATTTT.

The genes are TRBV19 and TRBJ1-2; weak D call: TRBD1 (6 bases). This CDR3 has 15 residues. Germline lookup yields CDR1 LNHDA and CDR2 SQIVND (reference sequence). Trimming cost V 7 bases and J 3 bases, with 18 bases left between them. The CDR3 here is CASTPIGGAYYGYTF. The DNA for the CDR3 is TGTGCCAGTACCCCGATCGGGGGGGCATACTATGGCTACACCTTC.

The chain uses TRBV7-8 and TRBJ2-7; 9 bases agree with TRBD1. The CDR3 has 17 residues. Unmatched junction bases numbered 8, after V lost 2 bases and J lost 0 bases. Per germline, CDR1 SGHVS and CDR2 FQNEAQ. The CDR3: CASSLPGWDRASYEQYF. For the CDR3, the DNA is TGTGCCAGCAGCTTACCGGGCTGGGACAGGGCCTCCTACGAGCAGTACTTC.

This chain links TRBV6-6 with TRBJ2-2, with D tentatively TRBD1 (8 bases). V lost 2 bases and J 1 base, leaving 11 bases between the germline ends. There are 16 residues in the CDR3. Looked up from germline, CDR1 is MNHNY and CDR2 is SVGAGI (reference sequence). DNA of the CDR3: TGTGCCAGCAGTTACACAGGGGGGGGGAACACCGGGGAGCTGTTTTTT. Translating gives CASSYTGGGNTGELFF.

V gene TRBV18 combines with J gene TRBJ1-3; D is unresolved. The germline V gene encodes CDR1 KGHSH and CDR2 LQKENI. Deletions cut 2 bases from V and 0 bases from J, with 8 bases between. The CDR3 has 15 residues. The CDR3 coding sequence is TGTGCCAGCTCACCAGTAAGAGTCTCTGGAAACACCATATATTTT. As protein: CASSPVRVSGNTIYF. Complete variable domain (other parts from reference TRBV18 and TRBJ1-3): NAGVMQNPRHLVRRRGQEARLRCSPMKGHSHVYWYRQLPEEGLKFMVYLQKENIIDESGMPKERFSAEFPKEGPSILRIQQVVRGDSAAYFCASSPVRVSGNTIYFGEGSWLTVV.

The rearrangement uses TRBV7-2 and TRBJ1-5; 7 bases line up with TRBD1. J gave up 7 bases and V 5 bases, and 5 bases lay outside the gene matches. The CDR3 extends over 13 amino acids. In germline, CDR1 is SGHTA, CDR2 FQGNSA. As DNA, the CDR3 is TGTGCCAGCAGCGACCGCAGGGGGCAGCCCCAGCATTTT. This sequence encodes CASSDRRGQPQHF. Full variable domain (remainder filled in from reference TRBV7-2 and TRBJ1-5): GAGVSQSPSNKVTEKGKDVELRCDPISGHTALYWYRQSLGQGLEFLIYFQGNSAPDKSGLPSDRFSAERTGGSVSTLTIQRTQQEDSAVYLCASSDRRGQPQHFGDGTRLSIL.

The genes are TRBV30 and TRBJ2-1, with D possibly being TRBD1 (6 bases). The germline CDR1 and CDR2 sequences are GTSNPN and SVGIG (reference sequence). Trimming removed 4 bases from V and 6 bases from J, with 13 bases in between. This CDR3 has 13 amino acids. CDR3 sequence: CAWNRDWGNEQFF. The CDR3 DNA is TGTGCCTGGAACAGGGATTGGGGCAATGAGCAGTTCTTC.